This T cell receptor (beta chain) came from a study of neoadjuvant anti-PD-1 for oral cavity cancer (dated by TCRdb to the early 2020s). In terms of the full investigation: Patients mostly received three to four biweekly doses of nivolumab at 3 mg/kg before curative-intent surgical resection. Patients without progression received a fourth nivolumab dose around day 43 and underwent definitive surgical resection on days 50-56. Under RECIST 1.1, a patient counted as a responder if showing complete response, partial response or stable disease, and as a non-responder if showing progression. An approximately 31% response rate was observed in the parent correlative cohort, in which 12 patients were included.

For deep sequencing, each PBMC sample was run in six replicates, with libraries mostly built from 400 to 500 ng of input genomic DNA. The immunoSEQ hsTCRbeta kit was used to prepare TCRbeta libraries, following the manufacturer's instructions. An Illumina NovaSeq 6000 S4 flow cell was used to sequence the final libraries, which had first been combined to 3 nM. As for how the authors treated the data: The immunoSEQ Analyzer handled quality control and preprocessing of the raw data. The analysis was limited to productive rearrangements, and each clonotype was defined by a unique CDR3 amino acid sequence. Repertoire clonality was estimated as the Gini-Simpson index, which was computed with the R package tcR. Gini indices were compared with Student's t test, and associations with tumor size change were assessed by Pearson correlation. The immuneACCESS repertoire file appears here via TCRdb, limited to in-frame rearrangements. These files lack a portion of the clones; in checked studies, under half of the deficit traces to unresolved V genes, and the cause of the others is not known. The V and J calls and the clone size are those of that table, but D and trimming were determined from the DNA. The sample table contains some 15,000 clones; only one count was recorded for more than 60% of them. Of the sample, 2% to 3% is held by the ten largest clones.

This clone has a handful of counts. The clone's antigen remains unknown. Base-call qualities are not available, and no considerably larger clone is one nucleotide away. The meaning of the sample's time point label: before neoadjuvant nivolumab. None of the patients had received prior systemic or radiation treatment, and all were newly diagnosed with stage II-IVA oral cavity squamous cell carcinoma. Everyone in the cohort had locally advanced, HPV-negative oral cavity squamous cell carcinoma. Peripheral blood mononuclear cells were analyzed directly, without maintenance or expansion in culture. Samples were obtained from a longitudinal correlative study of a single-arm phase II trial of neoadjuvant nivolumab in oral cavity squamous cell carcinoma. Genomic DNA-based TCRbeta sequencing was performed on subject-matched pre- and post-treatment PBMCs and tumors from three responders and three non-responders. Peripheral blood mononuclear cells were collected before nivolumab treatment and were collected again after treatment, at the time of surgery. The Maxwell RSC DNA from Cells kit was used to extract genomic DNA from PBMCs.

General conclusions and limits of the study: Higher pretreatment blood Treg/Th17 ratios correlated with both higher pretreatment blood TCRbeta clonality and lower post-treatment tumor TCRbeta clonality. TCR analyses included only three patients per response group, and the authors called for larger cohorts for validation. After neoadjuvant nivolumab, T cell clonality (Gini index) in PBMCs was significantly higher in non-responders than in responders.

CDR1 and CDR2 are read off the germline V gene as SGHTA and FQGNSA. From its cysteine to its phenylalanine, the CDR3 spans 13 amino acids. CDR3 DNA only is kept here, 39 bases in frame from base 1. V gives up 2 bases and J gives up 6 bases, and the segment between their germline ends measures 10 bases. Sample: PBMCs, taken before nivolumab (anti-PD-1) treatment. The TCR was taken from a person aged 35-80 years with oral cavity squamous cell carcinoma. The chain is made from TRBV7-2 and TRBJ1-2; the best D guess is TRBD1, with 5 bases matching. The sequenced DNA: TGTGCCAGCAGCTTACGGGGGGAGAATGGCTACACCTTC. This codes for CASSLRGENGYTF. The entire variable domain, with the stretches around the CDR3 drawn from the reference TRBV7-2 and TRBJ1-2 proteins, is GAGVSQSPSNKVTEKGKDVELRCDPISGHTALYWYRQSLGQGLEFLIYFQGNSAPDKSGLPSDRFSAERTGGSVSTLTIQRTQQEDSAVYLCASSLRGENGYTFGSGTRLTVV.